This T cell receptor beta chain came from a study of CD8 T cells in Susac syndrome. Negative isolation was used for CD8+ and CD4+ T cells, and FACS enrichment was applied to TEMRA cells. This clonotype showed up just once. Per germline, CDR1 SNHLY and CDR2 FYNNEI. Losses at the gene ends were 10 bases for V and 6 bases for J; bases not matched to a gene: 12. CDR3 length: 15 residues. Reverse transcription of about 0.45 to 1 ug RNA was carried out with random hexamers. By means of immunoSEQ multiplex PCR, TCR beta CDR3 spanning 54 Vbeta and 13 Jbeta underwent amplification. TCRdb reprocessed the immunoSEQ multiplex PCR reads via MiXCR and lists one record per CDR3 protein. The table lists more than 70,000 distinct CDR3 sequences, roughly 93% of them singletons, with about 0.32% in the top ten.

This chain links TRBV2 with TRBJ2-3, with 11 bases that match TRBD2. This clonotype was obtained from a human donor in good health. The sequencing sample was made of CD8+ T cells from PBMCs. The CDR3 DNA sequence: TGTGCCACCTGGTTAGCGGGGGGGCCAGACGATACGCAGTATTTT. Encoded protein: CATWLAGGPDDTQYF.